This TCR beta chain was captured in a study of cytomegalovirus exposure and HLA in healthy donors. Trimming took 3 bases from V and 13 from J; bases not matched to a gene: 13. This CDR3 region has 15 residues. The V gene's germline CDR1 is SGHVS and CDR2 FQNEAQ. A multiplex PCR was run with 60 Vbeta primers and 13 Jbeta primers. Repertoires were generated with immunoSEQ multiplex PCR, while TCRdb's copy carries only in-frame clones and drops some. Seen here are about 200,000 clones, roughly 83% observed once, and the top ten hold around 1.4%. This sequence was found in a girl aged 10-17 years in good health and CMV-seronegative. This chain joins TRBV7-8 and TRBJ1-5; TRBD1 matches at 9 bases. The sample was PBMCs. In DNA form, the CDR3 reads TGTGCCAGCAGCTTGGGGGACAGGGCATCGACCAAACAGCATTTT. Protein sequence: CASSLGDRASTKQHF.